This is a list of T cell receptor beta chains from one sample in a study of cytomegalovirus exposure and HLA in healthy donors. The method was immunoSEQ multiplex PCR; TCRdb's version includes in-frame clones alone and lacks a portion of them. The sample has 65,000 to 90,000 clones; 73% are singletons. Sequenced material: PBMCs. Source of these receptors: a woman aged 40 to 49 in good health and CMV-seropositive. Both conserved end residues are part of each CDR3. D genes are given only for firm matches. Clone size appears in some rows only: once, few, many, or a class for an expanded clone.

CDR3,DNA,V,size,D,J,length
CASRDSGREETQYF,TGCGCCAGCAGGGATAGCGGGAGGGAAGAGACCCAGTACTTC,TRBV10-2,.,TRBD2,TRBJ2-5,14
CASSLTSGGRIGETQYF,TGTGCCAGCAGCTTGACCTCCGGCGGGAGGATTGGAGAGACCCAGTACTTC,TRBV5-6,.,TRBD2,TRBJ2-5,17
CASSLGRGRGGYTF,TGTGCCAGCAGTTTAGGGCGGGGGCGCGGCGGCTACACCTTC,TRBV28,.,.,TRBJ1-2,14
CASAAGVDEQYF,TGTGCCAGCGCGGCGGGGGTCGACGAGCAGTACTTC,TRBV6-5,.,TRBD2,TRBJ2-7,12
CASSQAGTGDYEQYF,TGTGCCAGCAGCCAAGCCGGGACAGGGGACTACGAGCAGTACTTC,TRBV14,few,TRBD1,TRBJ2-7,15
CASSSVLAGTETQYF,TGTGCCAGCAGTTCTGTTTTAGCGGGAACGGAGACCCAGTACTTC,TRBV27,few,TRBD2,TRBJ2-5,15
CASSAGTDQPQHF,TGTGCCAGCTCAGCAGGGACTGATCAGCCCCAGCATTTT,TRBV18,few,.,TRBJ1-5,13
CASSRGAGVADTQYF,TGTGCCAGCTCACGAGGCGCGGGAGTAGCAGATACGCAGTATTTT,TRBV18,.,TRBD2,TRBJ2-3,15
CASSLGTDQETQYF,TGTGCCAGCAGCCTAGGGACTGATCAAGAGACCCAGTACTTC,TRBV4-2,few,.,TRBJ2-5,14
CASTNRMNTEAFF,TGTGCCAGCACCAATAGAATGAACACTGAAGCTTTCTTT,TRBV7-2,once,.,TRBJ1-1,13
CAWTGSGGRNEQFF,TGTGCCTGGACGGGTAGCGGGGGGCGGAATGAGCAGTTCTTC,TRBV30,.,TRBD2,TRBJ2-1,14
CAWTSGTSGYNEQFF,TGTGCCTGGACCTCCGGGACTAGCGGCTACAATGAGCAGTTCTTC,TRBV30,once,TRBD2,TRBJ2-1,15
CASSNGVGGNQPQHF,TGTGCCAGCTCCAACGGAGTCGGGGGCAATCAGCCCCAGCATTTT,TRBV6-6,.,.,TRBJ1-5,15
CASSLTGGGSYNEQFF,TGTGCCAGCAGCTTAACAGGGGGCGGCTCCTACAATGAGCAGTTCTTC,TRBV7-2,.,TRBD1,TRBJ2-1,16
CASSPIPGHDVSNQPQHF,TGTGCCAGCAGTCCCATCCCGGGACACGATGTTAGCAATCAGCCCCAGCATTTT,TRBV27,.,.,TRBJ1-5,18
CASSSMTGLNTEAFF,TGTGCCAGCAGTTCCATGACAGGGTTGAACACTGAAGCTTTCTTT,TRBV6-5,few,TRBD1,TRBJ1-1,15
CSVDHRATEAFF,TGCAGCGTTGACCACAGGGCCACTGAAGCTTTCTTT,TRBV29-1,.,.,TRBJ1-1,12
CASSSETSGGRATYEQYF,TGTGCCAGCAGCTCCGAGACTAGCGGAGGTAGGGCAACCTACGAGCAGTACTTC,TRBV7-2,.,TRBD2,TRBJ2-7,18
CASSPRTGWEGGYTF,TGTGCCAGCAGCCCCAGGACAGGGTGGGAGGGTGGCTACACCTTC,TRBV7-2,.,TRBD1,TRBJ1-2,15
CASKRDRGQRTNEKLFF,TGTGCCAGTAAGCGGGACAGGGGACAACGAACTAATGAAAAACTGTTTTTT,TRBV19,once,TRBD1,TRBJ1-4,17
CASSQQSNTGELFF,TGTGCCAGCAGCCAACAATCGAACACCGGGGAGCTGTTTTTT,TRBV7-8,.,.,TRBJ2-2,14
CASSFDDRGTEAFF,TGTGCCAGCAGCTTCGACGACAGGGGCACTGAAGCTTTCTTT,TRBV7-9,.,TRBD1,TRBJ1-1,14
CASSVGALARETQYF,TGTGCCAGCAGCGTAGGGGCGTTGGCGAGAGAGACCCAGTACTTC,TRBV9,.,.,TRBJ2-5,15
CASSQGEVSPLHF,TGTGCCAGCAGTCAGGGCGAAGTATCACCCCTCCACTTT,TRBV6-5,.,.,TRBJ1-6,13
CASSFSRGTYGYTF,TGTGCCAGCAGTTTCTCTAGGGGAACCTATGGCTACACCTTC,TRBV27,.,.,TRBJ1-2,14
CASSKDREDSPLHF,TGTGCCAGCAGTAAGGACAGGGAGGATTCACCCCTCCACTTT,TRBV27,once,TRBD1,TRBJ1-6,14
CASSPAMGLSGNTIYF,TGTGCCAGCTCACCCGCAATGGGCCTCTCTGGAAACACCATATATTTT,TRBV18,.,.,TRBJ1-3,16
CASSAGRQETQYF,TGTGCCAGCAGCGCGGGCCGCCAAGAGACCCAGTACTTC,TRBV7-2,.,.,TRBJ2-5,13
CASSMERNTEAFF,TGTGCCAGTAGTATGGAGCGGAACACTGAAGCTTTCTTT,TRBV19,.,.,TRBJ1-1,13
CASSATGGSGNTIYF,TGTGCCAGCAGCGCAACAGGGGGCTCCGGAAACACCATATATTTT,TRBV2,few,TRBD1,TRBJ1-3,15
CASSYGRGAYNEQFF,TGTGCCAGCTCTTACGGGCGGGGGGCCTACAATGAGCAGTTCTTC,TRBV6-1,few,TRBD2,TRBJ2-1,15
CASSLSRYEQYF,TGTGCCAGCAGCTTGTCTCGCTACGAGCAGTACTTC,TRBV5-6,.,.,TRBJ2-7,12
CASSGGPGQPQHF,TGTGCCTCTTCAGGGGGACCAGGCCAGCCCCAGCATTTT,TRBV30,.,TRBD1,TRBJ1-5,13
CASSSRDSPWRGNTEAFF,TGTGCCAGCAGCTCCCGGGACAGTCCTTGGCGGGGGAACACTGAAGCTTTCTTT,TRBV11-2,.,TRBD1,TRBJ1-1,18
CASSPPGGQANEQFF,TGTGCCAGCTCACCCCCAGGAGGACAGGCCAATGAGCAGTTCTTC,TRBV18,.,TRBD1,TRBJ2-1,15
CAWSQPPGRGANVLTF,TGTGCCTGGAGTCAACCCCCAGGGCGTGGGGCCAACGTCCTGACTTTC,TRBV30,.,.,TRBJ2-6,16
CASSVREVGTGELFF,TGCGCCAGCAGTGTGCGGGAGGTGGGCACCGGGGAGCTGTTTTTT,TRBV10-1,.,TRBD2,TRBJ2-2,15
CASSQGTISGYHTGELFF,TGCGCCAGCAGCCAGGGCACCATCTCAGGGTATCACACCGGGGAGCTGTTTTTT,TRBV4-1,few,.,TRBJ2-2,18
CASSSRGLAEYNEQFF,TGCGCCAGCAGCTCGAGGGGACTAGCGGAATACAATGAGCAGTTCTTC,TRBV5-1,few,TRBD2,TRBJ2-1,16
CASSWVTGSNEKLFF,TGCGCCAGCAGCTGGGTGACAGGGTCTAATGAAAAACTGTTTTTT,TRBV5-1,.,TRBD1,TRBJ1-4,15
CASSPTLGLAVVNEQFF,TGTGCCAGCAGTCCGACCCTTGGACTAGCTGTCGTAAATGAGCAGTTCTTC,TRBV27,few,TRBD2,TRBJ2-1,17
CATGAGELFF,TGCGCCACGGGAGCCGGGGAGCTGTTTTTT,TRBV4-1,.,.,TRBJ2-2,10
CASSLVQGVNEQFF,TGTGCCAGCAGCTTAGTACAGGGGGTTAATGAGCAGTTCTTC,TRBV7-9,.,TRBD1,TRBJ2-1,14
CASSLASGSTDTQYF,TGTGCCAGCAGCTTAGCTAGCGGGAGCACAGATACGCAGTATTTT,TRBV11-3,.,TRBD2,TRBJ2-3,15
CASSYPEAQILGYTF,TGCGCCAGCAGTTACCCTGAGGCCCAAATATTAGGCTACACCTTC,TRBV10-2,few,.,TRBJ1-2,15
CASSPSGTGNYNEQFF,TGCGCCAGCAGCCCCTCCGGGACAGGGAACTACAATGAGCAGTTCTTC,TRBV4-3,few,TRBD1,TRBJ2-1,16
CASSSIRGERNQPQHF,TGTGCCAGCAGCTCAATTAGGGGCGAACGTAATCAGCCCCAGCATTTT,TRBV11-2,few,.,TRBJ1-5,16
CAWMRDSYYGYTF,TGTGCCTGGATGAGGGACAGCTACTATGGCTACACCTTC,TRBV30,.,TRBD1,TRBJ1-2,13
CASISNSPMNTEAFF,TGTGCCAGCATAAGTAACAGCCCCATGAACACTGAAGCTTTCTTT,TRBV7-2,few,.,TRBJ1-1,15
CASSSRLAGRSYEQYF,TGTGCCAGCAGCTCCAGACTAGCGGGGAGATCCTACGAGCAGTACTTC,TRBV13,.,TRBD2,TRBJ2-7,16
CSGAIGAASGGDYNEQFF,TGCAGCGGTGCCATAGGTGCGGCTAGCGGGGGGGATTACAATGAGCAGTTCTTC,TRBV29-1,.,TRBD2,TRBJ2-1,18
CASSLSLAGPSSTDTQYF,TGCGCCAGCAGCTTGAGCCTAGCGGGGCCCTCTAGCACAGATACGCAGTATTTT,TRBV5-1,.,TRBD2,TRBJ2-3,18
CAISWGGDGTGELFF,TGTGCCATCAGCTGGGGGGGGGACGGGACCGGGGAGCTGTTTTTT,TRBV10-3,once,TRBD2,TRBJ2-2,15
CASSQTQGLNTGELFF,TGCGCCAGCAGCCAGACACAAGGACTCAACACCGGGGAGCTGTTTTTT,TRBV4-1,.,.,TRBJ2-2,16
CASSAQTGAWGYTF,TGTGCCAGCAGCGCCCAAACAGGGGCCTGGGGCTACACCTTC,TRBV9,.,TRBD1,TRBJ1-2,14
CASSRLRSSNEKLFF,TGCGCCAGCAGCCGCCTGAGATCAAGTAATGAAAAACTGTTTTTT,TRBV4-3,once,.,TRBJ1-4,15